This entry features one T cell receptor (beta chain) sequence. Antigen unknown. This record comes from a study of T cells expressing NK-cell markers. Study context: The authors derived TCR beta repertoires from sorted CD3+CD56+NKG2C+, CD3+CD56+NKG2C- and CD3+CD56-NKG2C+ T cells. Whole-study results and caveats: It remained uncertain whether the expanded NKG2C+ T cell clones were specific for HCMV antigens. The share of CD8+ T cells held by dominant NKG2C+ clonotypes was about 1.0-8% in several donors.

The CDR3 is made up of 14 amino acids. Researchers built TCR beta cDNA using 5'RACE template switching with UMIs. TCRdb re-called the 5' RACE reads and gives one entry per CDR3 protein, without DNA. Its table records 440,000 or so distinct CDR3 sequences. This sequence was found in a woman between 18 and 70 years old in good health. The chain uses TRBV12-3 or TRBV12-4 and TRBJ2-4; TCRdb reports TRBD2, a call that lacks DNA to check it against. The sequenced material came from blood T cells: a sorted CD56 or NKG2C T cell subset, CD4+ or CD8+ T cells, or bulk PBMC T cells (not recorded which). The CDR3 here is CASSFWGREDIQYF.